Each of the 5 T cell receptor beta chains below was sequenced from the same sample in a study of shared clonotypes between healthy human individuals. TCRdb keeps only in-frame clones here, not all; method: immunoSEQ multiplex PCR. Counted here are approximately 500,000 clones, approximately 80% occurring once; the ten biggest clones make up more than 10%. Sequenced material: PBMCs. These receptors came from a woman aged 35 to 49 in good health. Some clones in this sample may be carry-over from other donors' samples.

This clone has a single count. This may come from a read error, since a much larger clone is one base off. The chain links TRBV7-2 to TRBJ2-5, with D possibly TRBD1 on 5 matching bases. The CDR3 consists of 13 residues. V was cut by 4 bases and J by 11 bases, with 17 bases left in between. Per germline, CDR1 SGHTA and CDR2 FQGNSA. CDR3 sequence: CASSSPGAVGQYF. Here the CDR3 DNA reads TGTGCCAGCAGCTCACCTGGGGCAGTTGGGCAGTACTTC.

J is TRBJ1-1 and V is TRBV15; tentative D call: TRBD1 (5 bases). With 1 base removed from V and 1 base from J, the gap between germline ends came to 7 bases. Per germline, CDR1 LNHNV and CDR2 YYDKDF (reference sequence). The length of the CDR3 is 14 residues. The chain's CDR3 is CATSRGGENTEAFF. Written as DNA, the CDR3 is TGTGCCACCAGCAGAGGGGGGGAGAACACTGAAGCTTTCTTT.

This chain connects TRBV4-1 to TRBJ2-1, with TRBD2 matching 13 bases. There are 16 residues in the CDR3. The V gene end was trimmed by 2 bases and the J gene end by 2 bases; junction bases not matched to a gene: 0. In germline, CDR1 is MGHRA, CDR2 YSYEKL. CDR3 region: CASSQTSGRAYNEQFF. The DNA of the CDR3 is TGCGCCAGCAGCCAAACTAGCGGGAGGGCCTACAATGAGCAGTTCTTC.

The chain employs TRBV18 and TRBJ2-5; D is perhaps TRBD1 (6 bases). Germline lookup yields CDR1 KGHSH and CDR2 LQKENI. Deletions cut 0 bases from V and 4 bases from J, with 24 bases between. The CDR3 loop spans 19 amino acids. The CDR3 here is CASSPPNVLQGSGRETQYF. For the CDR3, the DNA is TGTGCCAGCTCACCACCGAATGTGCTACAGGGAAGCGGCCGAGAGACCCAGTACTTC. The full variable domain, in which reference TRBV18 and TRBJ2-5 provide the parts outside the CDR3, is NAGVMQNPRHLVRRRGQEARLRCSPMKGHSHVYWYRQLPEEGLKFMVYLQKENIIDESGMPKERFSAEFPKEGPSILRIQQVVRGDSAAYFCASSPPNVLQGSGRETQYFGPGTRLLVL.

This clone was recorded a few times. The chain recombines TRBV29-1 with TRBJ1-2; no reliable D call. This CDR3 is built from 14 residues. Trimming stripped 0 bases from V and 0 bases from J, with 8 bases between. CDR1 and CDR2 from the germline V gene are SQVTM and ANQGSEA. CDR3 nucleotides: TGCAGCGTTGAAGATTTTAGGTCTAACTATGGCTACACCTTC. Its protein is CSVEDFRSNYGYTF.